Following are 17 T cell receptor beta chains from one sample sequenced in a study of blood T cell repertoires in COVID-19. Sequenced by immunoSEQ multiplex PCR; TCRdb stores in-frame clones only, minus some. The sample consists of approximately 430,000 clones, 80% to 90% of them appearing once. The specimen was peripheral blood. These receptor sequences come from a woman between 25 and 40 years old with active or convalescent COVID-19.

The rearrangement joins TRBV10-3 to TRBJ2-3; no clear D. The germline V gene has CDR1 ENHRY and CDR2 SYGVKD. Trimming cost V 7 bases and J 1 base, with 9 bases left between them. The CDR3 runs to 13 residues. The CDR3 spells CAIKPPGTDTQYF. The CDR3 coding sequence is TGTGCCATCAAACCCCCAGGCACAGATACGCAGTATTTT.

This clone was detected a few times. The chain combines TRBV9 with TRBJ2-7; 7 bases are a match to TRBD1. After removal of 4 bases from V and 3 bases from J, the junction contained 7 bases not matched to a gene. CDR3 length: 14 residues. The germline gives CDR1 SGDLS, CDR2 YYNGEE. The chain's CDR3 is CASSTHRGSYEQYF. CDR3 sequence (DNA): TGTGCCAGCAGCACCCACAGGGGTAGCTACGAGCAGTACTTC.

This clone was observed a single time. The chain joins TRBV3-1 (or the pseudogene TRBV3-2) to TRBJ2-6; D is unclear. Per the germline V gene, CDR1 is LGHDT and CDR2 is YNNKEL (reference sequence). The CDR3 is 16 residues long. V shed 4 bases and J shed 5 bases, with 15 bases lying between them. The CDR3 loop is CASSPRSGSRANVLTF. CDR3 bases: TGTGCCAGCAGCCCCCGGTCCGGGTCCCGGGCCAACGTCCTGACTTTC.

This chain uses TRBV11-3 with TRBJ2-6; 7 bases match TRBD1. The germline V gene has CDR1 SGHNT and CDR2 YENEEA. The CDR3 loop spans 15 amino acids. V lost 6 bases to trimming and J lost 3 bases; unmatched junction nucleotides: 5. CDR3 nucleotide sequence: TGTGCCAGCAGTCGAGGGGGCTTTGGGGCCAACGTCCTGACTTTC. The encoded protein is CASSRGGFGANVLTF.

The chain joins TRBV7-7 to TRBJ2-2; the D is unclear. The CDR3 extends over 13 amino acids. Trimming cost V 2 bases and J 2 bases, with 3 bases left between them. Per the germline V gene, CDR1 is SSHAT and CDR2 is FNYEAQ (reference sequence). The CDR3 coding sequence is TGTGCCAGCAGCTTATCTAACACCGGGGAGCTGTTTTTT. It codes for CASSLSNTGELFF.

The CDR3 protein is CASSRDRGRSDTQYF. The CDR3 DNA follows: TGTGCCAGTAGTAGGGACAGGGGGCGGTCAGATACGCAGTATTTT. This rearrangement joins TRBV19 to TRBJ2-3; 12 bases are a match to TRBD1. This CDR3 has 15 residues. Trimming at V came to 4 bases and at J to 4 bases, leaving 3 bases not matched to a gene. Germline CDR1 is LNHDA and CDR2 is SQIVND (reference sequence).

This chain joins TRBV24-1 and TRBJ1-2; no definite D call. Germline values: CDR1 KGHDR, CDR2 SFDVKD. Trimming removed 3 bases from V and 0 bases from J, with 10 bases in between. The CDR3 is 15 residues long. The CDR3 reads CATSDSGLANYGYTF. The CDR3 DNA is TGTGCCACCAGTGATAGCGGACTTGCTAACTATGGCTACACCTTC.

This clone was observed a single time. Other DNA sequences in the sample encode the same CDR3. The rearrangement links TRBV4-2 to TRBJ2-1, with D possibly matching TRBD2 (7 bases). V lost 0 bases and J lost 3, with 12 bases in between. Germline lookup yields CDR1 LGHNA and CDR2 YNFKEQ. This CDR3 has 16 amino acids. In DNA, the CDR3 is TGTGCCAGCAGCCAAGATAGGGGGGGGAACTACAATGAGCAGTTCTTC. This gives the protein CASSQDRGGNYNEQFF.

This clone was detected once. The chain has TRBV27 and TRBJ2-6, with D unclear. The germline gives CDR1 MNHEY, CDR2 SMNVEV (reference sequence). Trimming shortened V by 6 bases and J by 1 base, and 10 bases separated the two germline ends. This CDR3 is built from 15 residues. CDR3 amino acids: CASRLSGSGANVLTF. The CDR3, as DNA: TGTGCCAGCAGATTGTCCGGTTCTGGGGCCAACGTCCTGACTTTC.

CDR3 DNA sequence: TGTGCCAGTATTGAGGCTAGCCGGACCGGGGAGCTGTTTTTT. Translated, it gives CASIEASRTGELFF. The chain is built from TRBV19 and TRBJ2-2, with D possibly TRBD2 on 5 matching bases. Trimming cost V 7 bases and J 5 bases, with 14 bases left between them. The germline V gene has CDR1 LNHDA and CDR2 SQIVND (reference sequence). This CDR3 has 14 residues.

The chain couples TRBV5-4 to TRBJ2-2, with 7 bases matching TRBD1. CDR1 SGHNT and CDR2 YYREEE come from the germline V gene (reference sequence). Germline trimming cut 3 bases from V and 5 bases from J; bases unmatched to any gene: 10. The CDR3 is made up of 16 amino acids. The CDR3 protein is CASSSRQGVSTGELFF. The CDR3 DNA follows: TGTGCCAGCAGCTCCAGACAGGGTGTAAGTACCGGGGAGCTGTTTTTT.

This clone showed up just once. The V gene is TRBV6-5, the J gene TRBJ2-3, with 12 bases that match TRBD2. This CDR3 spans 15 amino acids. Trimming at V came to 4 bases and at J to 6 bases, leaving 5 bases not matched to a gene. The germline V gene has CDR1 MNHEY and CDR2 SVGAGI. In DNA, the CDR3 is TGTGCCAGCAGTTCTAGCGGGGGGGTTTGGGATACGCAGTATTTT. Amino acid sequence: CASSSSGGVWDTQYF.

The rearrangement links TRBV3-1 (or the pseudogene TRBV3-2) to TRBJ2-2, with D unresolved. V gave up 1 base and J gave up 4 bases, with 13 bases separating them. Germline CDR1 reads LGHDT; CDR2 reads YNNKEL (reference sequence). This CDR3 is 16 amino acids long. The CDR3 coding sequence is TGTGCCAGCAGCCAAGCGGGTTCACGGCGCACCGGGGAGCTGTTTTTT. It yields the protein CASSQAGSRRTGELFF.

The CDR3 nucleotides are TGCGCCAGCAGTAATATGAACACTGAAGCTTTCTTT. Translated, it gives CASSNMNTEAFF. The chain joins TRBV5-1 to TRBJ1-1, with D unclear. Germline values: CDR1 SGHRS, CDR2 YFSETQ. CDR3 length: 12 amino acids. V dropped 5 bases and J dropped 0 bases, with 5 bases sitting between them.

In nucleotides, the CDR3 is TGTGCCAGCAGCCCCCTGGGTTTAGGGGGAAATGAAAAACTGTTTTTT. It codes for CASSPLGLGGNEKLFF. V is TRBV11-2 and J is TRBJ1-4; possibly TRBD1 for D (6 bases). The CDR3 totals 16 residues. Germline loops: CDR1 SGHAT, CDR2 FQNNGV. The V gene lost 5 bases and the J gene lost 5 bases, with 18 bases spanning the gap.

This rearrangement joins TRBV6-5 to TRBJ2-1; 7 bases align to TRBD1. V was clipped by 6 bases and J by 2 bases; unmatched bases: 1. This CDR3 has 13 amino acids. Looked up from germline, CDR1 is MNHEY and CDR2 is SVGAGI. The CDR3 is CASRGQAYNEQFF. CDR3 nucleotides: TGTGCCAGCAGAGGACAGGCCTACAATGAGCAGTTCTTC.

The rearrangement joins TRBV2 to TRBJ1-1, with a weak D call TRBD1 (6 bases). The germline V and J ends were trimmed by 7 bases and 4 bases, with 16 bases remaining between them. Germline lookup yields CDR1 SNHLY and CDR2 FYNNEI. CDR3 length equals 14 residues. As DNA, the CDR3 is TGTGCCAGCACCCCGACAGGCTTAGGCACTGAAGCTTTCTTT. Its protein product is CASTPTGLGTEAFF.